This TCR beta chain is drawn from a study of pediatric ulcerative colitis. This CDR3 region has 12 residues. The germline V gene encodes CDR1 ENHRY and CDR2 SYGVKD. Trimming left V 6 bases short and J 0 bases short, with 4 bases between. The rectum was sampled with one to two pinch biopsies at colonoscopy. This clone was seen a handful of times. Its antigen is not identified. Points from the study as a whole: Some T cells in rectal biopsies may come from blood, especially with overt colitis. Acute severe colitis showed lower rectal diversity from clonal expansions.

Sequencing was at survey level. Sequencing used immunoSEQ multiplex PCR; TCRdb keeps in-frame clones, though not all of them. Of tens of thousands of clones listed, less than 80% are singletons. The TCR was taken from a boy aged 10-17 years with moderate ulcerative colitis. V gene TRBV10-3 combines with J gene TRBJ2-3; D not resolved. Sequencing was performed on gut tissue. The CDR3 reads CAISCSTDTQYF. As DNA, the CDR3 is TGTGCCATCAGCTGTAGCACAGATACGCAGTATTTT.